The 32 T cell receptor beta chains reported below all come from one sample, sequenced in a study of tumor-infiltrating lymphocytes in primary liver carcinoma. Making TCR beta cDNA involved 400 to 600 ng total RNA and a constant-region primer. ARM-PCR was slightly modified, and three nested multiplex PCR rounds with it gave rise to the TCR beta libraries. The study ran its first two PCR rounds for 9 to 10 cycles each, using TRBV1-TRBV30 forward primers and a C-beta reverse primer. One entry per CDR3 protein results from TCRdb running MiXCR on the multiplex PCR reads. The sample carries approximately 46,000 distinct CDR3 sequences, 60% to 80% recorded once. Scientists recovered RNA and DNA together from roughly 20-30 mg of unsorted bulk tissue. The sequenced sample was tumor-adjacent normal liver tissue. Receptors originate from a woman in her thirties with primary liver carcinoma and hepatitis B virus infection.

The chain couples TRBV11-2 to TRBJ1-3, with TRBD1 as a possible D gene (6 bases). The V end was cut by 6 bases, the J end by 16 bases, with 16 bases between. The CDR3 sequence is 11 residues long. Germline-derived CDR1 and CDR2 are SGHAT and FQNNGV. CDR3 DNA sequence: TGTGCCAGCAGTCCCGGGACAACCCTCTATTTT. Translated: CASSPGTTLYF.

Concerning this clonotype itself: A read error is likely, as this CDR3 ends without the conserved phenylalanine or tryptophan. The V and J genes are TRBV10-3 and TRBJ2-2; 9 bases are shared with TRBD1. From germline, CDR1 is ENHRY and CDR2 SYGVKD. This CDR3 has 14 amino acids. After removal of 9 bases from V and 4 bases from J, the junction contained 6 bases not matched to a gene. CDR3 residues: CAIGTGTSTGELFL. The CDR3 nucleotides read TGTGCCATTGGGACAGGGACCAGCACCGGGGAGCTGTTTCTT.

A word on this clonotype: This is likely a read error, given that the CDR3 carries no conserved phenylalanine or tryptophan at its end. The chain recombines TRBV6-6 with TRBJ2-7; possibly TRBD2 for D (6 bases). Germline assignment: CDR1 MNHNY and CDR2 SVGAGI (reference sequence). The CDR3 totals 12 residues. Here the CDR3 DNA reads TGTGTCAGCAGCCAGACTAGGTTCGAGCAGTACCTC. Protein product: CVSSQTRFEQYL.

This clonotype has more than one count but fewer than ten. This may come from a read error, since a much larger clone is one base off. V gene TRBV5-6 combines with J gene TRBJ2-2; no clear D. CDR3 length equals 16 residues. From germline, CDR1 is SGHDT and CDR2 YYEEEE. CDR3 amino acids: CASSIWVDAKTGELFF. In nucleotides, the CDR3 is TGTGCCAGCAGCATTTGGGTGGATGCGAAGACCGGGGAGCTGTTTTTT. Together with reference TRBV5-6 and TRBJ2-2, the CDR3 gives the full variable domain: DAGVTQSPTHLIKTRGQQVTLRCSPKSGHDTVSWYQQALGQGPQFIFQYYEEEERQRGNFPDRFSGHQFPNYSSELNVNALLLGDSALYLCASSIWVDAKTGELFFGEGSRLTVL.

V is TRBV6-5 and J is TRBJ1-1; D is undetermined. The germline CDR1 and CDR2 sequences are MNHEY and SVGAGI. CDR3 length: 12 residues. V was cut by 6 bases and J by 2 bases, with 7 bases left in between. CDR3 in amino acids: CASRELNTEAFF. In nucleotides, the CDR3 is TGTGCCAGCAGGGAACTTAACACTGAAGCTTTCTTT.

Regarding this clonotype: Likely a read error: the CDR3 ends without its conserved phenylalanine or tryptophan. This chain uses TRBV11-2 with TRBJ2-5, with D possibly TRBD1 on 6 matching bases. The V gene's germline CDR1 is SGHAT and CDR2 FQNNGV. The V gene lost 3 bases and the J gene lost 3 bases, with 17 bases spanning the gap. This CDR3 spans 16 amino acids. This chain's CDR3 is CASSFRVEAGEETQYL. The CDR3 nucleotides read TGTGCCAGCAGCTTCCGGGTGGAGGCAGGGGAAGAGACCCAGTACCTC.

Remarks on this clonotype: At one end the junction does not follow the germline gene, possibly because of a read error. This chain connects TRBV29-1 to TRBJ2-1; perhaps D is TRBD1 or TRBD2 (6 bases each). CDR1 and CDR2 from the germline V gene are SQVTM and ANQGSEA. The CDR3 length is 16 residues. CDR3 bases: TGTAGCGTTGTTTGGGGGGCTAGTTACTCCTACAATGATCAGTTCTTC. Translating gives CSVVWGASYSYNDQFF.

This clonotype was seen only a few times. One junction end does not reproduce the germline sequence, and a read error may be involved. The chain is built from TRBV11-2 and TRBJ2-1; D is uncertain. The CDR3 is made up of 11 amino acids. Germline-derived CDR1 and CDR2 are SGHAT and FQNNGV. DNA for the CDR3: TGTGCCGGCAGCGCCCCCCTCGAGCAGTTCTTC. Amino acid sequence: CAGSAPLEQFF.

Concerning this clonotype itself: Compared with germline, one end of the junction differs, possibly owing to a read error. The chain employs TRBV12-3 or TRBV12-4 and TRBJ2-5; TRBD2 matches 13 bases. CDR3 length: 17 amino acids. In DNA form, the CDR3 reads TGTGCCAGCTGTTTATCCGGGACTAGCGGGACGGCTCGGACTCAGTACTTC. It encodes CASCLSGTSGTARTQYF.

The chain uses TRBV4-3 and TRBJ2-1; D possibly corresponds to TRBD2 (6 bases). This CDR3 has 18 residues. V shed 4 bases and J shed 13 bases, with 32 bases lying between them. Germline assignment: CDR1 LGHNA and CDR2 YSLEER. CDR3: CASSPTIADPVSYIDQFF. The DNA of the CDR3 is TGCGCCAGCAGCCCCACTATAGCGGACCCAGTCTCCTACATTGACCAGTTCTTC.

This clonotype was counted only a few times. The chain recombines TRBV28 with TRBJ2-2; no definite D call. Germline V gives CDR1 MDHEN, CDR2 SYDVKM. The V and J ends lost 5 bases and 2 bases respectively, with 12 bases between them. The CDR3 extends over 15 amino acids. CDR3 coding DNA: TGTGCCAGCAGTCTTCCCAGAGTTAACACCGGGGAGCTGTTTTTT. Translating it yields CASSLPRVNTGELFF.

Comments on this clonotype: The conserved phenylalanine or tryptophan is not found at the CDR3 terminus, so this likely reflects a read error. The chain links TRBV11-2 to TRBJ2-1; tentatively, D is TRBD1 (6 bases). This CDR3 contains 17 residues. CDR1 is SGHAT and CDR2 is FQNNGV in the germline V gene. This CDR3 is CASNLGWGPGWGYEQFL. CDR3 bases: TGTGCCAGCAACTTAGGTTGGGGGCCAGGGTGGGGCTATGAGCAGTTCCTC.

As concerns this clonotype: A much larger clone sits a single nucleotide away, making a read error possible. The rearrangement links TRBV9 to TRBJ2-1; 7 bases are shared with TRBD1. The CDR3 runs to 15 residues. Germline V CDR1 and CDR2: SGDLS, YYNGEE. CDR3 coding DNA: TGTGTCAGCAGCGTAGGGGGCTCCCCCTACAATGAGCAGTTCTTC. Translation gives CVSSVGGSPYNEQFF.

At least ten counts were recorded for this clonotype. This rearrangement joins TRBV30 to TRBJ1-6, with D perhaps TRBD1 (6 bases). The CDR3 length is 13 residues. Germline CDR1 and CDR2: GTSNPN and SVGIG (reference sequence). Trimming pared 2 bases from V and 10 bases from J, leaving 12 bases between. CDR3 DNA sequence: TGTGCCTGGAGTCCAACAGGGCGCTCACCCCTCCACTTT. Translation gives CAWSPTGRSPLHF. Based on the CDR3 plus reference TRBV30 and TRBJ1-6, the full variable domain is SQTIHQWPATLVQPVGSPLSLECTVEGTSNPNLYWYRQAAGRGLQLLFYSVGIGQISSEVPQNLSASRPQDRQFILSSKKLLLSDSGFYLCAWSPTGRSPLHFGNGTRLTVT.

In regard to this clonotype: The germline gene is not matched at one end of the junction; a read error may be the cause. This sequence joins TRBV4-3 and TRBJ2-7, with D possibly TRBD2 on 5 matching bases. Per the germline V gene, CDR1 is LGHNA and CDR2 is YSLEER. This CDR3 is built from 13 residues. The chain's CDR3 is CVSSRGNGYVQYF. The CDR3 coding sequence is TGCGTCAGCAGCCGGGGAAACGGCTACGTGCAGTATTTC.

A note on this clonotype: Sequence at one end of the junction differs from germline and may be a read error. The chain has TRBV4-2 and TRBJ2-5, with TRBD2 matching 10 bases. The length of the CDR3 is 16 residues. CDR1 and CDR2 from the germline V gene are LGHNA and YNFKEQ. CDR3 in DNA: TGTGCCGGCAGCCAAGGCAGGCTAGCGGGAGTGGAGACCCAGTACTTC. It yields the protein CAGSQGRLAGVETQYF.

The chain is built from TRBV9 and TRBJ2-7; D remains ambiguous. The ends were cut back, 0 bases at V and 4 bases at J, with 8 bases in the middle. Germline V gene sequence: CDR1 SGDLS, CDR2 YYNGEE. This CDR3 comprises 13 residues. The CDR3 DNA sequence: TGTGCCAGCAGCGTAGCTATGGGTTACGAGCAGTACTTC. Translated, it gives CASSVAMGYEQYF.

With respect to this clonotype: One end of the junction is discordant with germline, which a read error may explain. The chain uses TRBV11-2 and TRBJ1-1, with TRBD1 identical over 8 bases. The CDR3 loop spans 15 amino acids. The germline CDR1 and CDR2 sequences are SGHAT and FQNNGV. The CDR3 DNA reads TGTGCCAGCAGCCCCGGGACAGGATGGGACACTGATGCTCTCTTT. Its protein product is CASSPGTGWDTDALF.

This chain uses TRBV7-8 with TRBJ1-5; tentatively, D is TRBD1 (6 bases). Germline CDR1 is SGHVS and CDR2 is FQNEAQ. V was pared by 9 bases and J by 6 bases, with 15 bases between. The CDR3 covers 13 residues. The CDR3, as DNA: TGTGCCAGAAGCGCGTCAGGGGCTCAGCCCCAGCATTTT. This codes for CARSASGAQPQHF.

Comments on this clonotype: The CDR3 ends on some other residue instead of the conserved phenylalanine or tryptophan, so this is likely a read error. This chain uses TRBV11-2 with TRBJ2-1; 11 nucleotides match TRBD1. With V trimmed by 6 bases and J by 4 bases, 8 bases remained unmatched. Germline V lookup: CDR1 SGHAT, CDR2 FQNNGV. This CDR3 has 16 amino acids. The CDR3 DNA is TGTGCCAGCAGTTGTGCCGGGACAGGGGGATACAATGAGCAGTTCCTC. This gives the protein CASSCAGTGGYNEQFL.

This clonotype is medium-sized. The rearrangement links TRBV11-2 to TRBJ2-3; D gene uncertain. The V and J ends lost 0 bases and 9 bases respectively, with 16 bases between them. Germline values: CDR1 SGHAT, CDR2 FQNNGV. The CDR3 is made up of 15 amino acids. The CDR3 is CASSLEGSVMGTQYF. For the CDR3, the DNA is TGTGCCAGCAGCTTAGAGGGCTCGGTAATGGGAACGCAGTATTTT.

A remark on this clonotype: Germline is not matched at one junction end, which may reflect a read error. The chain is built from TRBV29-1 and TRBJ2-6, with D possibly matching TRBD1 (6 bases). This CDR3 is 15 amino acids long. From germline, CDR1 is SQVTM and CDR2 ANQGSEA. The CDR3 is CSVVQRGFGANVLTF. DNA for the CDR3: TGCAGCGTGGTACAGAGGGGGTTTGGGGCCAATGTCCTGACTTTC.

This chain connects TRBV11-2 to TRBJ2-3; the D is unclear. This CDR3 spans 15 amino acids. The germline CDR1 and CDR2 sequences are SGHAT and FQNNGV. The DNA of the CDR3 is TGTGTCGGCAACTTCCGAGAGACTAGCACAGATACGCAGTATTTT. It is translated as CVGNFRETSTDTQYF.

Points on this clonotype: One junction end does not reproduce the germline sequence, and a read error may be involved. The chain uses TRBV6-1 and TRBJ1-5; D may be TRBD1 (5 bases). This CDR3 has 14 amino acids. CDR1 is MNHNS, CDR2 SASEGT, per germline. CDR3 in amino acids: CASSAGRNNQSQHF. In DNA, the CDR3 is TGTGCCAGCAGTGCGGGACGGAACAATCAGTCCCAGCATTTT.

The rearrangement links TRBV6-5 to TRBJ1-6; no clear D. Trimming cost V 5 bases and J 15 bases, with 26 bases left between them. Per the germline V gene, CDR1 is MNHEY and CDR2 is SVGAGI. The CDR3 consists of 16 residues. The CDR3 DNA sequence: TGTGCCAGCAGTAAACGGTCTGCCATATATAATTCAGTCCTCCACTTT. Its protein product is CASSKRSAIYNSVLHF.

Regarding this clonotype: One junction end disagrees with the germline gene, perhaps due to a read error. The chain employs TRBV6-1 and TRBJ2-7, with D perhaps TRBD1 (7 bases). The CDR3 totals 13 residues. Germline V CDR1 and CDR2: MNHNS, SASEGT. CDR3 loop: CASSQGEVYDQYF. DNA for the CDR3: TGTGCCAGCAGCCAGGGGGAGGTGTACGATCAGTACTTC.

This clonotype was recorded once. An end of the junction differs from the germline gene, which may be a read error. This chain links TRBV12-3 or TRBV12-4 with TRBJ2-1, with D possibly TRBD2 on 7 matching bases. The CDR3 spans 12 residues. The DNA of the CDR3 is TGTGTCAGCAGCATCGGGGGGCTCGAGAAGTTCTTC. Translated: CVSSIGGLEKFF.

A note on this clonotype: One end of the junction is discordant with germline, which a read error may explain. The V and J genes are TRBV6-2 or TRBV6-3 and TRBJ2-7, with no clear D. The CDR3 totals 14 residues. Germline lookup yields CDR1 MNHEY and CDR2 SVGEGT. The CDR3 protein is CACSDETATYEQHF. CDR3 nucleotides: TGTGCCTGCAGCGACGAGACGGCAACCTACGAGCAGCACTTC.

Only one count was recorded for this clonotype. This chain connects TRBV20-1 to TRBJ1-6; 8 positions match TRBD1. Trimming cost V 3 bases and J 8 bases; bases outside gene matches: 6. The CDR3 has 14 amino acids. Germline V gene sequence: CDR1 DFQATT, CDR2 SNEGSKA (reference sequence). CDR3 coding DNA: TGCAGTGCTAGGCCGGACAGGGTGGATTCACCCCTCCACTTT. Its translation is CSARPDRVDSPLHF.

Of note for this clonotype: A much larger clone differs from this one at a single base, so this may be a read error. The chain couples TRBV7-9 to TRBJ2-1; D is uncertain. Germline CDR1 is SEHNR and CDR2 is FQNEAQ (reference sequence). This CDR3 region has 12 residues. CDR3 loop: CATSLSDNEQFF. CDR3 in DNA: TGTGCCACCAGCTTATCCGACAATGAGCAGTTCTTC.

By share, this clonotype ranks as medium-sized (0.01 to 0.1%). The rearrangement uses TRBV6-1 and TRBJ2-3, with 7 bases matching TRBD2. CDR3 length: 15 amino acids. The V gene end was trimmed by 2 bases and the J gene end by 6 bases; junction bases not matched to a gene: 8. CDR1 is MNHNS, CDR2 SASEGT, per germline. The DNA for the CDR3 is TGTGCCAGCAGTGAACGCGCGGGAGAAGGGGATACGCAGTATTTT. It encodes CASSERAGEGDTQYF.

This chain links TRBV6-4 with TRBJ1-6; TRBD1 matches at 10 bases. CDR1 and CDR2 (germline): MRHNA, SNTAGT. The CDR3 extends over 14 amino acids. The CDR3 protein is CVSSDGTGESPLHF. CDR3 bases: TGTGTTAGCAGTGACGGGACAGGGGAATCACCCCTCCACTTT.